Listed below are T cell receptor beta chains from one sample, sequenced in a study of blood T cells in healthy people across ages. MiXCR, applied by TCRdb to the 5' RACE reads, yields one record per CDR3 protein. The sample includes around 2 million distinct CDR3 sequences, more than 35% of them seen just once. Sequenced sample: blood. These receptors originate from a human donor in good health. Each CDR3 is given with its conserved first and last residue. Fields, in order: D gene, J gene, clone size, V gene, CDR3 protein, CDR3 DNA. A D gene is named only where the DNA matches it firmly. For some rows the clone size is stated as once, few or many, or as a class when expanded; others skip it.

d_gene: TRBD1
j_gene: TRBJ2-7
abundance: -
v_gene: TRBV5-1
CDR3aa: CASSPKDRGTYEQYF
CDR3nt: TGCGCCAGCAGCCCTAAAGACAGGGGGACCTACGAGCAGTACTTC

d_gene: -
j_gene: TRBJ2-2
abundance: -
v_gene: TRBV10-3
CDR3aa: CAISGGQNANTGELFF
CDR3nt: TGTGCCATCAGTGGAGGGCAGAACGCGAACACCGGGGAGCTGTTTTTT

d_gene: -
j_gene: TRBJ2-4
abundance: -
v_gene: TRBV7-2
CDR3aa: CASSLPSASIQYF
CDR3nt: TGTGCCAGCAGCTTACCTAGCGCGAGTATCCAGTACTTC

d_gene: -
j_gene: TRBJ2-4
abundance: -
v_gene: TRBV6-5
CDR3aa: CASSYSTISTSLAKNIQYF
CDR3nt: TGTGCCAGCAGTTACTCTACGATAAGCACATCTCTAGCCAAAAACATTCAGTACTTC

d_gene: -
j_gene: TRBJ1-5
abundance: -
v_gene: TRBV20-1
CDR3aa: CSARDNRSNQPQHF
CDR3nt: TGCAGTGCTAGAGATAACAGGTCCAATCAGCCCCAGCATTTT

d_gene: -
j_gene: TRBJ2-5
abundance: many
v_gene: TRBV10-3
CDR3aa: CAISESQETQYF
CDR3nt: TGTGCCATCAGTGAGTCTCAAGAGACCCAGTACTTC

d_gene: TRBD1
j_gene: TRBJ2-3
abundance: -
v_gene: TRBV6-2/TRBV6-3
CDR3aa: CTIHGGQGGTDTQYF
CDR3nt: TGTACCATCCACGGCGGACAGGGGGGAACAGATACGCAGTATTTT

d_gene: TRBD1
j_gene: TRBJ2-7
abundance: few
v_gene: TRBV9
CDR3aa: CASTGVDRGRGEQYF
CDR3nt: TGTGCCAGCACCGGCGTGGACAGGGGGCGCGGAGAGCAGTACTTC

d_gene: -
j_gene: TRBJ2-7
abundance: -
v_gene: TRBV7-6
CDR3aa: CASSLEMSGLVISYEQYF
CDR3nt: TGTGCCAGCAGCTTAGAGATGTCGGGACTGGTAATCTCCTACGAGCAGTACTTC

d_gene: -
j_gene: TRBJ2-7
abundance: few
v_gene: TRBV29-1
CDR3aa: CSVEYSGPGSPYEQYF
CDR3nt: TGCAGCGTTGAATATTCCGGGCCTGGGAGTCCCTACGAGCAGTACTTC

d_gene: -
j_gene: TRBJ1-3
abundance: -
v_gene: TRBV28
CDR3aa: CASRAVGVRNTIYF
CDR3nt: TGTGCCAGCAGGGCGGTGGGGGTTAGAAACACCATATATTTT

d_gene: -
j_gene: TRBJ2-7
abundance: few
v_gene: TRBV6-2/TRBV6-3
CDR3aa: CASSNRGTAMGEQYF
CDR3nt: TGTGCCAGCAGCAATAGGGGGACGGCGATGGGCGAGCAGTACTTC

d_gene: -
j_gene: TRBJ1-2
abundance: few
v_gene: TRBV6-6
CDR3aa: CASSDSGVANYGYTF
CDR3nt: TGTGCCAGCAGTGATTCGGGGGTGGCTAACTATGGCTACACCTTC

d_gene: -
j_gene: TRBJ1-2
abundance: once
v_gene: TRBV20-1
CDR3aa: CSARDPQGYYGYTF
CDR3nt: TGCAGTGCTAGAGATCCCCAGGGGTACTATGGCTACACCTTC

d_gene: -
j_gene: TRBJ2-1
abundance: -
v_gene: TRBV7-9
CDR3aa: CASSSAGSWDYNEQFF
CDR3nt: TGTGCCAGCAGCTCGGCAGGGTCTTGGGACTACAATGAGCAGTTCTTC

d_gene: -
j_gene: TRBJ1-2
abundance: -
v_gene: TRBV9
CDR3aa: CASSVGRTLANYGYTF
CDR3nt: TGTGCCAGCAGCGTTGGCAGGACGTTGGCTAACTATGGCTACACCTTC

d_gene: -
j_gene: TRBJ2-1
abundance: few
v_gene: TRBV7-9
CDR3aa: CASSLAGKNNEQFF
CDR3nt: TGTGCCAGCAGCTTAGCGGGAAAGAACAATGAGCAGTTCTTC

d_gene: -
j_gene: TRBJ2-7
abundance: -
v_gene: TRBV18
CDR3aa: CASSPSATRLREQYF
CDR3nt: TGTGCCAGCTCACCAAGTGCCACCCGTTTACGCGAGCAGTACTTC

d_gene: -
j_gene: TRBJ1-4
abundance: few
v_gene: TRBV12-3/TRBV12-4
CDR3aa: CASSTGYEKLFF
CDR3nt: TGTGCCAGCAGTACAGGTTACGAGAAACTGTTTTTT

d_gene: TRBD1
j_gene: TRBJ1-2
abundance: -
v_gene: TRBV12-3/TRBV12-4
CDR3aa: CASSQTGLTNYGYTF
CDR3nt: TGTGCCAGCAGCCAGACAGGGTTAACTAACTATGGCTACACCTTC

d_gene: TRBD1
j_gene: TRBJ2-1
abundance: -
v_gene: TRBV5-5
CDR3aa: CASSFDRADPYNEQFF
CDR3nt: TGTGCCAGCAGCTTCGACAGGGCGGACCCCTACAATGAGCAGTTCTTC

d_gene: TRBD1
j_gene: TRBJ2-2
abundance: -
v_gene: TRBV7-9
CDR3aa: CASSSRQGNTGELFF
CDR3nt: TGTGCCAGCAGCTCTCGACAGGGAAACACCGGGGAGCTGTTTTTT

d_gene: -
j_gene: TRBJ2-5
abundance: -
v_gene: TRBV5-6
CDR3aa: CASSPASQTQYF
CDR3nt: TGTGCCAGCAGCCCCGCGTCTCAGACCCAGTACTTC

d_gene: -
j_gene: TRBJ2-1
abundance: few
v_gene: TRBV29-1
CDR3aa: CSVEGPPNEQFF
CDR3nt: TGCAGCGTTGAGGGACCCCCGAATGAGCAGTTCTTC

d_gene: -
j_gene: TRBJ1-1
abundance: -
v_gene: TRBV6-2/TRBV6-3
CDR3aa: CASSYFLHWSANTEAFF
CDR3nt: TGTGCCAGCAGTTACTTCCTCCACTGGAGCGCGAACACTGAAGCTTTCTTT

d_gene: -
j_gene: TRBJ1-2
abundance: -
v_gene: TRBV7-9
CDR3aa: CASSLLADSGYTF
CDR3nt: TGTGCCAGCAGCTTACTGGCAGACTCGGGCTACACCTTC

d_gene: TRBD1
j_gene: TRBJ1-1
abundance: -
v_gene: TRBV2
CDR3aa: CASTGGGGGTEAFF
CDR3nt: TGTGCCAGCACAGGGGGCGGAGGGGGAACTGAAGCTTTCTTT

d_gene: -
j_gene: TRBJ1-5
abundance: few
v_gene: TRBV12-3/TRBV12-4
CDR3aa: CASSFGVSNQPQHF
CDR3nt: TGTGCCAGCAGTTTTGGGGTGTCCAATCAGCCCCAGCATTTT

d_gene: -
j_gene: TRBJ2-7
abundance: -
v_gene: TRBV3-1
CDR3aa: CASSSLLDTSYEQYF
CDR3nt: TGTGCCAGCAGCTCTCTCTTGGACACCTCCTACGAGCAGTACTTC

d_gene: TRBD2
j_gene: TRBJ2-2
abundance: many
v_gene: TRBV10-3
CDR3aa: CAITGGADTGELFF
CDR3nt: TGTGCCATCACCGGGGGGGCTGACACCGGGGAGCTGTTTTTT

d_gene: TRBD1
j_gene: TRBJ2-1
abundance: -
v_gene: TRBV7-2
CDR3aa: CASSLSRLTGGAGGDNEQFF
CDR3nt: TGTGCCAGCAGTCTCAGTAGGCTGACAGGGGGCGCAGGAGGGGACAATGAGCAGTTCTTC

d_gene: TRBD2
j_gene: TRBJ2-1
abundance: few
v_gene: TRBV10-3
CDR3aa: CAIMKLAGDYNEQFF
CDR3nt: TGTGCCATCATGAAACTAGCGGGGGATTACAATGAGCAGTTCTTC

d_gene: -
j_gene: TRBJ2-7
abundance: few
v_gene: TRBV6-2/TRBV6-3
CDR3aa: CASSYSKGLLLYEQYF
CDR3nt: TGTGCCAGCAGTTACTCAAAGGGATTGTTGCTCTACGAGCAGTACTTC

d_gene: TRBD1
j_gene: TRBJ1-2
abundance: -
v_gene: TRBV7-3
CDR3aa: CASSFGGTGVDYGYTF
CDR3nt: TGTGCCAGCAGCTTCGGGGGGACAGGGGTTGACTATGGCTACACCTTC

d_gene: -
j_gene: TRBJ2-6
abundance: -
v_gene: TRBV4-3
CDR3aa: CASSPDSEGTGVNVPTF
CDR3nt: TGCGCCAGCAGTCCCGACAGTGAGGGAACTGGGGTCAACGTCCCGACTTTC

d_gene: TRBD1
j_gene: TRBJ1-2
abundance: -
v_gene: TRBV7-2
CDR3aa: CASSLYQGANYGYTF
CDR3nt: TGTGCCAGCAGCTTATATCAGGGGGCCAACTATGGCTACACCTTC

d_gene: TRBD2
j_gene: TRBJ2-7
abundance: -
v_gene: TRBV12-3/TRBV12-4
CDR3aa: CASSFEGGGRSVYEQYF
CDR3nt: TGTGCCAGCAGTTTTGAGGGCGGGGGGCGGAGCGTCTACGAGCAGTACTTC

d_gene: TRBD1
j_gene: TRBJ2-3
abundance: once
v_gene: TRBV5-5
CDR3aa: CASQRGTGGAYQGTQYF
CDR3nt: TGTGCCAGCCAGCGGGGGACAGGGGGCGCATATCAGGGTACGCAGTATTTT

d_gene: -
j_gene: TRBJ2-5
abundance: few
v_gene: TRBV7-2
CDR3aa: CASSVGTGNEETQYF
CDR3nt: TGTGCCAGCAGCGTAGGGACGGGAAACGAAGAGACCCAGTACTTC

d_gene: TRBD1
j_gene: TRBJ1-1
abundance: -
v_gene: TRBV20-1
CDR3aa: CSAISGQGLSEAFF
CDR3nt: TGCAGTGCCATATCCGGACAGGGGTTGAGTGAAGCTTTCTTT

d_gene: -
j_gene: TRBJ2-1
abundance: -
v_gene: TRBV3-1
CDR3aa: CASSPPGARRGEQFF
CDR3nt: TGTGCCAGCAGCCCGCCGGGGGCCAGAAGGGGTGAGCAGTTCTTC

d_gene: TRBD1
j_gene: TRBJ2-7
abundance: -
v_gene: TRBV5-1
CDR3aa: CASSTWDSSYEQYF
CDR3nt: TGCGCCAGCAGCACCTGGGACAGCTCCTACGAGCAGTACTTC

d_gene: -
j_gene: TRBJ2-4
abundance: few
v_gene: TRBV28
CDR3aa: CASGLVQNIQYF
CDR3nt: TGTGCCAGCGGACTGGTTCAGAACATTCAGTACTTC

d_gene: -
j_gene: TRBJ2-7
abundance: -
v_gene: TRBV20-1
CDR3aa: CSARERAAGFEQYF
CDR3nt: TGCAGTGCTAGAGAGAGGGCGGCAGGCTTTGAGCAGTACTTC

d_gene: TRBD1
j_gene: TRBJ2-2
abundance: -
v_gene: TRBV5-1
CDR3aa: CASSPATGSGELFF
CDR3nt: TGCGCCAGCAGCCCGGCGACAGGGTCCGGGGAGCTGTTTTTT

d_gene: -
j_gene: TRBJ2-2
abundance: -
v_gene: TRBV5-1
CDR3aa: CASSFVEKNTGELFF
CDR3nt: TGCGCCAGCAGCTTCGTCGAAAAGAACACCGGGGAGCTGTTTTTT

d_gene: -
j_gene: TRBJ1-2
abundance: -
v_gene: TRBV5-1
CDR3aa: CASSTGTSHGYTF
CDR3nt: TGCGCCAGCAGTACGGGGACTTCCCATGGCTACACCTTC

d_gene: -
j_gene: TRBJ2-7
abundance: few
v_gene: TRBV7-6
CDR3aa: CASSFNDLLSYEQYF
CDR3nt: TGTGCCAGCAGCTTCAATGACCTCTTATCCTACGAGCAGTACTTC

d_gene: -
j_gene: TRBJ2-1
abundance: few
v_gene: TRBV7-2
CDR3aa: CASSRTQYNEQFF
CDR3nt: TGTGCCAGCAGCCGTACCCAATACAATGAGCAGTTCTTC

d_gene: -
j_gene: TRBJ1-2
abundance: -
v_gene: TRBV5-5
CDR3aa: CASSLTVNYGHTF
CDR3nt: TGTGCCAGCAGCTTAACAGTTAACTATGGCCACACCTTC

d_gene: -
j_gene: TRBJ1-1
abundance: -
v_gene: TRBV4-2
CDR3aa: CASSLQDTSNTEAFF
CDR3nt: TGTGCCAGCAGCCTTCAAGACACCTCGAACACTGAAGCTTTCTTT

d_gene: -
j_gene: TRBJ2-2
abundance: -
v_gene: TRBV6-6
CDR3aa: CASSAASPGELFF
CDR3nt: TGTGCCAGCAGTGCGGCGAGCCCCGGGGAGCTGTTTTTT

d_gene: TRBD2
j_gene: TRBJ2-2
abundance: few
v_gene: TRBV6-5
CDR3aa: CASSRGVGELFF
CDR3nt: TGTGCCAGCAGCCGGGGGGTAGGGGAGCTGTTTTTT

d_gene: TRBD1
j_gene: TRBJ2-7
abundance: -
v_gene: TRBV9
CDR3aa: CASSVLTGDEQYF
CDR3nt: TGTGCCAGCAGCGTATTAACAGGGGACGAGCAGTACTTC